The entry below gives a single T cell receptor (beta chain) sequence along with its context. What it binds is unknown. From RNA transcripts, TCR beta CDR3 regions were amplified. An initial round of RT-PCR targeting the TCR CDR3 relied on the HTBI primer set. TCRdb re-called the multiplex PCR reads through MiXCR, storing one row per CDR3 protein. The sample consists of approximately 710,000 distinct CDR3 sequences, 17% of them appearing once. The record originates from a study of T cells in Graves' hyperthyroidism and ophthalmopathy. Study as a whole: Peripheral blood was obtained at initial diagnosis, preceding any treatment. Study-level findings and limits: The majority of expanded thyroid clonotypes above 0.001 also appeared in blood.

Diagnosis of hyperthyroidism was new in patients aged 18 to 65, and its duration was under 2 months. The source of this sequence is a man aged 50 to 59 with Graves' hyperthyroidism. Source material: blood.

The CDR3 reads CAISEPDRVYGYTF. The CDR3 nucleotides read TGTGCCATCAGTGAGCCGGACAGGGTCTATGGCTACACCTTC. The gene calls are TRBV10-3 and TRBJ1-2; TRBD1 matches at 8 bases. With V trimmed by 2 bases and J by 4 bases, 3 bases remained unmatched. This CDR3 contains 14 residues. In germline, CDR1 is ENHRY, CDR2 SYGVKD.